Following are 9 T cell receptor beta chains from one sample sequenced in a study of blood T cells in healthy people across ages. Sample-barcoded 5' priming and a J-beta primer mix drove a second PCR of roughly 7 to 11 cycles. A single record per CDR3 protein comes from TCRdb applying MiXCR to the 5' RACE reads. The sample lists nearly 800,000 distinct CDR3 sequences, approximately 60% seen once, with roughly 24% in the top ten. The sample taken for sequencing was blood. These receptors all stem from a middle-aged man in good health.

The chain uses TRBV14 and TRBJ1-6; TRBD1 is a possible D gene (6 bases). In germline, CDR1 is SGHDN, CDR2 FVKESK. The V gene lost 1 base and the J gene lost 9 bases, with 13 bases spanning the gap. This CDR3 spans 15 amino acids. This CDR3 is CASSQGRGYGSPLHF. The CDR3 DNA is TGTGCCAGCAGCCAAGGCAGGGGCTATGGTTCACCCCTCCACTTT.

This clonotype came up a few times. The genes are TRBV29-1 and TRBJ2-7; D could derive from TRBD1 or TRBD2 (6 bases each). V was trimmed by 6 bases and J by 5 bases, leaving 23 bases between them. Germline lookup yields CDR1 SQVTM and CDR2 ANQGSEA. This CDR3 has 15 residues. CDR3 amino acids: CSVGGVRGRADEQYF. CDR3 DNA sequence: TGCAGCGTCGGAGGGGTCAGGGGCCGGGCGGACGAGCAGTACTTC.

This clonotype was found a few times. The CDR3 region has the DNA TGCAGTGCTAGAGATACGGGTTTTATCGAGACCCAGTACTTC. Translated, it gives CSARDTGFIETQYF. The genes are TRBV20-1 and TRBJ2-5, with D unresolved. CDR1 and CDR2 (germline): DFQATT, SNEGSKA (reference sequence). The CDR3 spans 14 residues. V shed 0 bases and J shed 5 bases, with 13 bases lying between them.

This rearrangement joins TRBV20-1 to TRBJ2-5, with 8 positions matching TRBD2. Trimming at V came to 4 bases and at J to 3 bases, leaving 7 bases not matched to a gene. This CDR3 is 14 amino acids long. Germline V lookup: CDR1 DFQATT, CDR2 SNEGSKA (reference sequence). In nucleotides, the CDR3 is TGCAGTGCTATGATCGGGGGGGCAAAAGAGACCCAGTACTTC. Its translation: CSAMIGGAKETQYF.

CDR3 protein: CASRVSPSYEQYF. The DNA for the CDR3 is TGTGCCAGCAGGGTTTCTCCGTCCTACGAGCAGTACTTC. The chain couples TRBV5-5 to TRBJ2-7; D not resolved. V dropped 5 bases and J dropped 1 base, with 10 bases sitting between them. Germline-derived CDR1 and CDR2 are SGHKS and YYEKEE (reference sequence). The CDR3 has 13 residues.

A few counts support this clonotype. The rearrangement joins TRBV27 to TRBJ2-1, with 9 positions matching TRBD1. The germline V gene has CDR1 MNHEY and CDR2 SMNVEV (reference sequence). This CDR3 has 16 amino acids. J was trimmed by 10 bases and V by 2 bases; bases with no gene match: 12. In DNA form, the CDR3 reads TGTGCCAGCAGTTTAATGGGACAGGGTTCTTTAGGGGAGCAGTTCTTC. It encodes CASSLMGQGSLGEQFF.

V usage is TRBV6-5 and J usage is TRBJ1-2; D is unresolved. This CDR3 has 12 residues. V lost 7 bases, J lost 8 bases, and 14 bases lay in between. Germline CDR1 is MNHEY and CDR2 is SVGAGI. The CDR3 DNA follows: TGTGCCAGCACCGAGGTGGGGTCCGGCTACACCTTC. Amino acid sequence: CASTEVGSGYTF.

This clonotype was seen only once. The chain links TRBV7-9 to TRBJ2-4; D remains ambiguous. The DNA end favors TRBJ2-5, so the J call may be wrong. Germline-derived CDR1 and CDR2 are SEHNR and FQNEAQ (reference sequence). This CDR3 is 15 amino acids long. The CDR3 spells CASSLVRRPQETQYF. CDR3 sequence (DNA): TGTGCCAGCAGCTTAGTTAGACGGCCCCAAGAGACCCAGTACTTC.

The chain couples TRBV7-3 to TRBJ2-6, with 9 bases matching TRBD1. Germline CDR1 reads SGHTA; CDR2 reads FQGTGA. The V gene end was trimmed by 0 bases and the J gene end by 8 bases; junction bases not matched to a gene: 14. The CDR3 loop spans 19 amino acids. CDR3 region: CASSLTSGTGIRGTNVLTF. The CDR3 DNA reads TGTGCCAGCAGCTTAACATCTGGGACAGGGATAAGAGGGACCAACGTCCTGACTTTC.